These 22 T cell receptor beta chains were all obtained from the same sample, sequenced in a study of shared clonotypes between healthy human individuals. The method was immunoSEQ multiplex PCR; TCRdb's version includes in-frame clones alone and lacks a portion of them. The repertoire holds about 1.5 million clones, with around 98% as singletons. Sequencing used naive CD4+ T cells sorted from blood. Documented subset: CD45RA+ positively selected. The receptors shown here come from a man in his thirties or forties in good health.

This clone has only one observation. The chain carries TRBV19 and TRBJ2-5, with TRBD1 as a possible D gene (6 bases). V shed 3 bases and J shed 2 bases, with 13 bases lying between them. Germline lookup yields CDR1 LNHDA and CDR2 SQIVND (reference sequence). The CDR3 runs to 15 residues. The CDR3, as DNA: TGTGCCAGTAGTATCTTCGTTACAGGGCAAGAGACCCAGTACTTC. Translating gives CASSIFVTGQETQYF.

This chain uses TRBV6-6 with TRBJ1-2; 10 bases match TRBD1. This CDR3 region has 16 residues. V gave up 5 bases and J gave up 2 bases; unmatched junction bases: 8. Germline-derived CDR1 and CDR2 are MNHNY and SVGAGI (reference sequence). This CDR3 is CASSSTDRGINYGYTF. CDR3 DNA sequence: TGTGCCAGCAGTAGTACGGACAGGGGGATAAACTATGGCTACACCTTC.

CDR3 sequence (DNA): TGTGCCAGCAGCCAAGACAGGGTGACGAATGAAAAACTGTTTTTT. Its translation: CASSQDRVTNEKLFF. The V gene is TRBV7-2, the J gene TRBJ1-4; 7 bases fit TRBD1. There are 15 residues in the CDR3. Germline CDR1 reads SGHTA; CDR2 reads FQGNSA. V gave up 5 bases and J gave up 5 bases; unmatched junction bases: 8.

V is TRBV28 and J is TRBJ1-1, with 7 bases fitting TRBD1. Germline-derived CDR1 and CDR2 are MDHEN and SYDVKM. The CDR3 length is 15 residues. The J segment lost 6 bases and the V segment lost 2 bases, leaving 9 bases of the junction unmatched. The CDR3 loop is CASSLVEGARAEAFF. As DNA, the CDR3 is TGTGCCAGCAGTTTAGTGGAGGGGGCGCGAGCTGAAGCTTTCTTT.

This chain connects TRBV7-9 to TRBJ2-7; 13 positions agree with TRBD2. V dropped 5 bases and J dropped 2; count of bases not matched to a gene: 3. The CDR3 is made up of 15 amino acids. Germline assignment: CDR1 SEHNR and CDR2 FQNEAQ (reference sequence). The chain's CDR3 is CASSTGLAGAYEQYF. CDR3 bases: TGTGCCAGCAGCACAGGACTAGCGGGAGCCTACGAGCAGTACTTC.

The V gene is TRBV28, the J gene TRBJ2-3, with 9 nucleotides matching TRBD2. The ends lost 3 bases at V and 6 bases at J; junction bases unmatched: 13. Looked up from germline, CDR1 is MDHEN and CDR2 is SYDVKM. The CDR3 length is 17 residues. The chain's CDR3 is CASSLGGSGRRVDTQYF. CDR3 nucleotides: TGTGCCAGCAGTTTGGGGGGTAGCGGGAGACGGGTGGATACGCAGTATTTT.

CDR3: CASSQEGGNEQFF. The CDR3 DNA follows: TGTGCCAGCAGTCAAGAGGGGGGCAATGAGCAGTTCTTC. The J gene is TRBJ2-1, the V gene TRBV7-9; D possibly uses TRBD1 or TRBD2 (6 bases each). The CDR3 sequence is 13 residues long. Germline CDR1 and CDR2: SEHNR and FQNEAQ (reference sequence). Trimming cost V 6 bases and J 6 bases, with 12 bases left between them.

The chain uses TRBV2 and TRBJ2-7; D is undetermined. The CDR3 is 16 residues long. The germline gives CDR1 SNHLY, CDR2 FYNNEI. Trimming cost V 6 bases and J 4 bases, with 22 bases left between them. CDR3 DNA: TGTGCCAGCAGAGGAAACTCCGGGCTGCGGCATTACGAGCAGTACTTC. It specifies CASRGNSGLRHYEQYF.

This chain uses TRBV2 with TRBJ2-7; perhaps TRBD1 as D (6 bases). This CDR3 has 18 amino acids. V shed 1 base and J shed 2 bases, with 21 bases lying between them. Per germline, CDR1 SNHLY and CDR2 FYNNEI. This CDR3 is CASSEESLVDRNPYEQYF. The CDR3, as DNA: TGTGCCAGCAGTGAAGAATCCCTCGTTGACAGGAACCCCTACGAGCAGTACTTC.

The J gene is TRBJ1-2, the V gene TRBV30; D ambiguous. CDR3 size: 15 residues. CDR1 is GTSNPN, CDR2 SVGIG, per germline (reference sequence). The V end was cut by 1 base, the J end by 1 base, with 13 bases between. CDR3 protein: CAWSAPHGSNYGYTF. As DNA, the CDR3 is TGTGCCTGGAGTGCTCCCCACGGGAGTAACTATGGCTACACCTTC.

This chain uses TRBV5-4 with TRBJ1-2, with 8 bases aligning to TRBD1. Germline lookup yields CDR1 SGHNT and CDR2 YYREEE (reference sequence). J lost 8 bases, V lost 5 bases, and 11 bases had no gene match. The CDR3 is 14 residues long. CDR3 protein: CASRVIQGAQGYTF. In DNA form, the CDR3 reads TGTGCCAGCAGAGTAATTCAGGGGGCGCAGGGCTACACCTTC. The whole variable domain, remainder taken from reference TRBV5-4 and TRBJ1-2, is ETGVTQSPTHLIKTRGQQVTLRCSSQSGHNTVSWYQQALGQGPQFIFQYYREEENGRGNFPPRFSGLQFPNYSSELNVNALELDDSALYLCASRVIQGAQGYTFGSGTRLTVV.

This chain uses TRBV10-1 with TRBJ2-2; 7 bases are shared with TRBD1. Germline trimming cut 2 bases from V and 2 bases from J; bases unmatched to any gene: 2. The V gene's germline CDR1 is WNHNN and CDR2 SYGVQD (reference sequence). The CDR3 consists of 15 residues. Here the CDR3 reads CASSEQGDNTGELFF. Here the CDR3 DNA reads TGCGCCAGCAGTGAGCAGGGGGATAACACCGGGGAGCTGTTTTTT.

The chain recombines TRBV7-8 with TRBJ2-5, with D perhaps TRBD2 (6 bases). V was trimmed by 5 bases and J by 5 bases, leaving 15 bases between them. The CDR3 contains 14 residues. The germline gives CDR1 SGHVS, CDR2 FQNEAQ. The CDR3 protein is CASSHGDFGETQYF. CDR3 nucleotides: TGTGCCAGCAGCCATGGGGACTTCGGGGAGACCCAGTACTTC.

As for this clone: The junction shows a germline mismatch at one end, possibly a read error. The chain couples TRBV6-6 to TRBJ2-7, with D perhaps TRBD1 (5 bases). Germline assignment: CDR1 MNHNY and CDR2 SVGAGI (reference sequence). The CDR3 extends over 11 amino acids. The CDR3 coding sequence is TGTGCCAGCAGTTACGCAGGGATTCTTTTCTTC. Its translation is CASSYAGILFF.

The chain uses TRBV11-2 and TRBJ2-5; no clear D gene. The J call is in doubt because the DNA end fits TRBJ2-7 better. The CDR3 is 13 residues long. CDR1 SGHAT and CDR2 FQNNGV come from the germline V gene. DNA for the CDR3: TGTGCCAGCAGAGTCTGGACGGACTACGAGCAGTACTTC. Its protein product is CASRVWTDYEQYF.

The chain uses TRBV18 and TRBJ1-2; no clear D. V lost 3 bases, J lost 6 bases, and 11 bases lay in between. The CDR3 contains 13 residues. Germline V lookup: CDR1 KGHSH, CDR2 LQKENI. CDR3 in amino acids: CASSPANGHGYTF. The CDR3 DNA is TGTGCCAGCTCACCGGCAAACGGGCATGGCTACACCTTC.

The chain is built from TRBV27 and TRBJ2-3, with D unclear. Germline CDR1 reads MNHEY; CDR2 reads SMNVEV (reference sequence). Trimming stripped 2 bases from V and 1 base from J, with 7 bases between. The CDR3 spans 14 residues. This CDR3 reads CASSLAHRTDTQYF. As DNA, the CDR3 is TGTGCCAGCAGTTTAGCCCACCGCACAGATACGCAGTATTTT.

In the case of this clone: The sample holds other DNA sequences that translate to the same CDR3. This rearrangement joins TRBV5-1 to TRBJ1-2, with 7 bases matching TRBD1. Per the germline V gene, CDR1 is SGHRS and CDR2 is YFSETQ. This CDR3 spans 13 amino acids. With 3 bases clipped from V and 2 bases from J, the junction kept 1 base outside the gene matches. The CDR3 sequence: CASSSQGNYGYTF. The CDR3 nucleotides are TGCGCCAGCAGCTCACAGGGGAACTATGGCTACACCTTC.

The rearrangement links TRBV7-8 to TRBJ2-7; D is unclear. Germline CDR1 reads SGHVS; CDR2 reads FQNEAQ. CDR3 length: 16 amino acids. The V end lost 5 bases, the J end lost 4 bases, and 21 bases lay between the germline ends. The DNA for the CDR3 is TGTGCCAGCAGCACAACTCGACAAACGACACTGTACGAGCAGTACTTC. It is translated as CASSTTRQTTLYEQYF.

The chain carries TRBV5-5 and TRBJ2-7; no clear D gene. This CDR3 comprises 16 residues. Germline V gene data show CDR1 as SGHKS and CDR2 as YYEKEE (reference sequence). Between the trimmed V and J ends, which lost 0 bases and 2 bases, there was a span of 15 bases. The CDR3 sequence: CASSLVQQIGTYEQYF. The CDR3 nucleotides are TGTGCCAGCAGCTTGGTCCAGCAAATAGGAACCTACGAGCAGTACTTC.

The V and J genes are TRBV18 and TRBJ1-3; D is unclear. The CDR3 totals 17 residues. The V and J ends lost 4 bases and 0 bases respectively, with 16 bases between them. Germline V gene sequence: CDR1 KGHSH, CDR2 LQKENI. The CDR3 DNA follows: TGTGCCAGCTCACGGCGTAATGACGCTTACTCTGGAAACACCATATATTTT. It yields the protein CASSRRNDAYSGNTIYF.

The CDR3: CASSPLVAGFNEQFF. The CDR3 bases are TGTGCCAGCTCACCGTTGGTAGCGGGATTCAATGAGCAGTTCTTC. The V and J genes are TRBV18 and TRBJ2-1; 8 bases are shared with TRBD2. Per the germline V gene, CDR1 is KGHSH and CDR2 is LQKENI. V trimming: 3 bases; J trimming: 6 bases; junction bases outside the gene matches: 7. This CDR3 is built from 15 residues.